This is a list of T cell receptor beta chains from one sample in a study of blood T cell repertoires in COVID-19. TCRdb's table, derived via immunoSEQ multiplex PCR, lists solely in-frame clones and lacks some. The sample has approximately 200,000 clones, roughly 89% seen once. Sequencing used PBMCs or T cells enriched from blood (not recorded which). The receptors stem from a woman in her thirties or forties with acute COVID-19. Each CDR3 is given with its conserved first and last residue. D genes are given only for firm matches. The size entry is marked missing in some rows and otherwise reads once, few, many or a size class.

d_call j_call v_call clone_size cdr3_aa cdr3_nt
TRBD2 TRBJ2-1 TRBV19 once CASSTNPPPSGVYNEQFF TGTGCCAGTAGTACCAACCCCCCACCTAGCGGAGTCTACAATGAGCAGTTCTTC
- TRBJ2-1 TRBV11-3 - CASSLGSGAYNEQFF TGTGCCAGCAGCTTAGGGAGCGGAGCCTACAATGAGCAGTTCTTC
TRBD1 TRBJ2-7 TRBV30 - CAWSVGTGTYEQYF TGTGCCTGGAGTGTGGGGACAGGGACCTACGAGCAGTACTTC
- TRBJ1-4 TRBV19 - CASSINSGEKLFF TGTGCCAGTAGTATAAACAGCGGTGAAAAACTGTTTTTT
- TRBJ2-1 TRBV30 - CAWSLRQVDHEQFF TGTGCCTGGAGCCTAAGGCAGGTGGATCATGAGCAGTTCTTC
- TRBJ1-1 TRBV2 - CASSQTGEGTEAFF TGTGCCAGCAGCCAGACAGGAGAAGGAACTGAAGCTTTCTTT
TRBD2 TRBJ2-1 TRBV7-9 once CASSLILAGGHEQFF TGTGCCAGCAGCTTAATCCTAGCGGGAGGCCATGAGCAGTTCTTC
TRBD2 TRBJ2-1 TRBV7-3 - CASSVDSGGPYNEQFF TGTGCCAGCAGCGTTGATAGCGGGGGGCCATACAATGAGCAGTTCTTC
- TRBJ1-6 TRBV6-1 - CASSDHPLQADSPLHF TGTGCCAGCAGTGACCATCCGCTCCAGGCAGATTCACCCCTCCACTTT
TRBD1 TRBJ1-5 TRBV6-5 - CASTQGGGQPQHF TGTGCCAGCACACAGGGGGGTGGGCAGCCCCAGCATTTT
- TRBJ1-6 TRBV6-6 - CASSYERVSPLHF TGTGCCAGCAGTTACGAGAGGGTTTCACCCCTCCACTTT
TRBD2 TRBJ2-5 TRBV7-2 - CASLAGAERETQYF TGTGCCAGCCTAGCGGGTGCTGAGAGAGAGACCCAGTACTTC
TRBD2 TRBJ2-5 TRBV5-1 - CASSSIAGVETQYF TGCGCCAGCAGTTCAATAGCGGGGGTAGAGACCCAGTACTTC
- TRBJ1-5 TRBV6-1 - CASSEPALGGQPQHF TGTGCCAGCAGTGAACCCGCGCTAGGGGGACAGCCCCAGCATTTT
TRBD1 TRBJ2-1 TRBV5-4 - CASSPRSGGSSYNEQFF TGTGCCAGCAGCCCGAGGTCAGGGGGCAGCTCCTACAATGAGCAGTTCTTC
TRBD2 TRBJ2-3 TRBV5-6 once CASTSSGGAGTDTQYF TGTGCCAGCACCTCTAGCGGGGGGGCCGGCACAGATACGCAGTATTTT
TRBD1 TRBJ1-1 TRBV6-5 few CASSGTENTEAFF TGTGCCAGCAGCGGGACAGAGAACACTGAAGCTTTCTTT
- TRBJ2-1 TRBV5-1 - CASSLGWHNEQFF TGCGCCAGCAGCCTGGGGTGGCACAATGAGCAGTTCTTC
- TRBJ2-6 TRBV6-4 few CASSMSSGANVLTF TGTGCCAGCAGTATGAGTTCTGGGGCCAACGTCCTGACTTTC
- TRBJ1-6 TRBV10-1 few CASSPQGFSPLHF TGCGCCAGCAGTCCCCAGGGGTTTTCACCCCTCCACTTT
- TRBJ2-1 TRBV28 - CASSLVVDRDSLLENYNEQFF TGTGCCAGCAGTTTAGTGGTGGACCGGGACTCCCTTCTCGAAAACTACAATGAGCAGTTCTTC
- TRBJ1-1 TRBV21-1 - CASSKKPHTAEAFF TGTGCCAGCAGCAAAAAGCCTCACACAGCTGAAGCTTTCTTT
- TRBJ1-1 TRBV14 - CASSRGTAEAFF TGTGCCAGCAGCCGCGGGACGGCTGAAGCTTTCTTT
TRBD1 TRBJ1-3 TRBV6-2/TRBV6-3 once CASSYDRVGNTIYF TGTGCCAGCAGTTACGACAGGGTTGGAAACACCATATATTTT
- TRBJ2-7 TRBV4-2 - CASSQSRGTYEQYF TGTGCCAGCAGCCAAAGCCGGGGGACCTACGAGCAGTACTTC
TRBD2 TRBJ2-3 TRBV5-6 - CASSLGLAEVVDTQYF TGTGCCAGCAGCTTGGGACTAGCTGAGGTGGTAGATACGCAGTATTTT